This TCR beta chain was retrieved from a study of blood T cell repertoires in COVID-19. In the study overall: Sites in the United States, Italy and Spain provided acute and convalescent COVID-19 samples. PBMCs, B-cell-depleted T cells, or T cells provided the cDNA or gDNA that made up the material.

Germline V gene lookup returns CDR1 SGHRS and CDR2 YFSETQ. The CDR3 length is 15 residues. J lost 4 bases, V lost 4 bases, and 5 bases had no gene match. In this sample, this clone turned up once. In the source study's methods: Amplification with reference gene primers provided the estimates of nucleated cell counts. Clones were read by immunoSEQ multiplex PCR, and TCRdb kept only the in-frame ones, dropping some. The DNA gave D and trimming, while V, J and clone size come from that table. The sample shows about 42,000 clones, 84% of them seen only once. The clonotype comes from a human donor in a cohort sampled during active COVID-19. The chain combines TRBV5-1 with TRBJ2-5; 12 positions agree with TRBD1. Sequencing was done on a sample of peripheral blood. The CDR3 is CASSPGQGARETQYF. The CDR3 nucleotides read TGCGCCAGCAGCCCGGGACAGGGGGCCAGAGAGACCCAGTACTTC.